This TCR beta chain is drawn from a study of blood T cell repertoires in COVID-19 (dated by TCRdb to the early 2020s). Regarding the complete study: Samples from collaborators originated in the United States, Italy and Spain and spanned both the acute and convalescent phases of COVID-19. A freely available public database, intended as a resource for researchers studying the immune response to SARS-CoV-2, is where the repertoires were released. HLA class I and class II types, where available, came from metadata supplied by the sample provider rather than from assay-based typing. Samples came from the ongoing ImmuneRACE study (first 160 participants) plus 1,254 subjects from 6 global collaborators. The material from the prospective study consisted of cDNA or gDNA derived from T cells, B-cell-depleted T cells, or PBMCs. Nearly every sample came with metadata listing a de-identified subject ID, COVID-19 status, age in years and sex. Subjects who had been exposed to COVID-19, were actively infected with it, or had recovered from it provided the deeply sampled blood TCRbeta repertoires that made up the dataset.

For this chain, trimming is 2 bases at the V end and 6 bases at the J end, and the number of junction bases without a gene match is 9. From the cysteine through the phenylalanine, the CDR3 covers 16 amino acids. Only the CDR3 region is kept as DNA, spanning 48 bases read in frame from base 1. The CDR1 and CDR2 encoded by the germline V gene are SGHTA and FQGNSA. TCRbeta CDR3 regions were amplified from genomic DNA by means of the immunoSEQ Assay, a bias-controlled multiplex PCR. The source study handled its data this way. The number of nucleated cells in each sample was estimated from the amplification of reference gene primers within the assay. To quantify the absolute abundance of each unique TCRbeta CDR3 rearrangement, sequence reads were collapsed and filtered. For each sample, productive Simpson clonality was calculated as the square root of Simpson's diversity index over productive rearrangements. TCRdb holds this immuneACCESS table with in-frame rearrangements only. Some clones are missing; in checked studies, unresolved V genes explain under half, and the rest has no known cause. V and J calls and clone size follow that table, whereas D and trimming were derived from the DNA. Present in this sample are roughly 440,000 clones, more than 70% of which were seen just once. 10% to 15% of the sample is in the top ten clones.

In the case of this clone: The antigen this receptor binds is unknown. Base qualities are not at hand, and no much larger clone is one base apart.

In Seattle, one collaborating source enrolled patients while the infection was active and tracked those patients longitudinally over the course of disease. Collaborating institutions collected whole blood in K2EDTA tubes following their own protocols. For TCRbeta analysis, collaborators shipped samples as frozen whole blood, isolated PBMCs, or DNA extracted from either of those sample types. Findings and caveats that apply to the study as a whole: How much clinical and demographic metadata was included differed by source and by participant, and the metadata was provided uncurated.

The chain links TRBV7-2 with TRBJ2-2, with 7 bases matching TRBD1. This receptor was taken from a woman in her 50s with COVID-19, enrolled during active disease. Material: peripheral blood. DNA sequence: TGTGCCAGCAGCTTAATGCGGCAGGGGGTGTCCGGGGAGCTGTTTTTT. It specifies CASSLMRQGVSGELFF. The reference TRBV7-2 and TRBJ2-2 proteins fill in what lies around the CDR3, so the full variable domain reads GAGVSQSPSNKVTEKGKDVELRCDPISGHTALYWYRQSLGQGLEFLIYFQGNSAPDKSGLPSDRFSAERTGGSVSTLTIQRTQQEDSAVYLCASSLMRQGVSGELFFGEGSRLTVL.